The T cell receptor beta chain under discussion was sequenced for a study of graft-versus-host responses after intestinal transplantation. Across the whole study: Every one of the recipients received anti-thymocyte globulin induction and afterwards took tacrolimus and steroids for around 3 years.

TCRdb's copy holds only in-frame clones and misses some; the assay was immunoSEQ multiplex PCR. In the table there are more than 20,000 clones, roughly 80% of which are singletons. This clone was observed a handful of times. What it binds is not known. Germline V CDR1 and CDR2: SGDLS, YYNGEE. V was clipped by 3 bases and J by 8 bases; unmatched bases: 15. The CDR3 length is 18 residues. Study outcomes and limitations: High graft-versus-host to host-versus-graft T cell clonal ratios marked allografts of patients with graft-donor macrochimerism. Peak circulating GvH clone levels were associated with early post-transplant HvG declines. Recipient-marrow GvH clones were detected, some having first appeared in ileum or blood.

The clonotype originates from a human patient who received an intestinal transplant, so some T cells may come from the graft donor. V gene TRBV9 combines with J gene TRBJ2-1; 12 bases are a match to TRBD2. Sequenced here: PBMCs, sampled approximately four weeks after intestinal transplant. The CDR3 loop reads CASSAPRLAGAARDEQFF. The CDR3 nucleotides are TGTGCCAGCAGCGCCCCCCGACTAGCGGGGGCCGCACGAGATGAGCAGTTCTTC.